This T cell receptor beta chain is drawn from a study of T cell responses to AZD1222 COVID-19 vaccine. Study-wide background: Some second doses came at about 4 weeks and others at about 12 weeks; these were pooled. Study observations and caveats: Clonal diversity may have been underestimated, and the donors were mostly white British, with more females than males.

The CDR3 covers 12 residues. Germline loops: CDR1 SQVTM, CDR2 ANQGSEA. Trimming cost V 7 bases and J 5 bases; bases outside gene matches: 3. Remarks on this clone: Its antigen is unidentified.

TCRdb's table, derived via immunoSEQ multiplex PCR, lists solely in-frame clones and lacks some. Of fewer than 90,000 clones listed, nearly 90% were seen once; the top ten hold approximately 11%. The sequence came from an adult in good health. V gene TRBV29-1 combines with J gene TRBJ2-4, with 9 bases identical to TRBD2. The sequencing here drew on peripheral blood, taken on day 0 of AZD1222 vaccination. For the CDR3, the DNA is TGCAGCGCAAGACTAGCGGAAAACATTCAGTACTTC. Residues: CSARLAENIQYF.